The 24 T cell receptor beta chains listed next were all sequenced from one sample in a study of T cell responses to AZD1222 COVID-19 vaccine. Repertoires were generated with immunoSEQ multiplex PCR, while TCRdb's copy carries only in-frame clones and drops some. The data show roughly 80,000 clones, under 95% seen once. The sample was peripheral blood, taken on day 0 of AZD1222 vaccination. These receptors were collected from an adult in good health.

The chain carries TRBV5-1 and TRBJ2-2; D is unresolved. V lost 0 bases, J lost 6 bases, and 6 bases lay in between. This CDR3 is built from 13 residues. Germline CDR1 SGHRS, CDR2 YFSETQ. The CDR3 region is CASSLALAGELFF. In nucleotides, the CDR3 is TGCGCCAGCAGCTTGGCCTTGGCCGGGGAGCTGTTTTTT.

This clone was counted once. The chain carries TRBV7-3 and TRBJ2-3; perhaps TRBD2 as D (5 bases). Per the germline V gene, CDR1 is SGHTA and CDR2 is FQGTGA. With 8 bases removed from V and 2 bases from J, the gap between germline ends came to 11 bases. The CDR3 has 13 amino acids. In DNA, the CDR3 is TGTGCCAGCGGAAGCGGCGTCACAGATACGCAGTATTTT. Translated: CASGSGVTDTQYF.

The chain combines TRBV30 with TRBJ1-1, with a weak D call TRBD1 (6 bases). Germline values: CDR1 GTSNPN, CDR2 SVGIG (reference sequence). V was clipped by 4 bases and J by 1 base, with 10 bases between them. The CDR3 runs to 13 residues. CDR3 sequence reads: CAWTPQGNTEAFF. The CDR3 bases are TGTGCCTGGACCCCACAGGGGAACACTGAAGCTTTCTTT.

J is TRBJ2-2 and V is TRBV25-1; D is unclear. This CDR3 is built from 18 residues. In germline, CDR1 is MGHDK, CDR2 SYGVNS. The V end was cut by 1 base, the J end by 1 base, with 16 bases between. The CDR3 DNA follows: TGTGCCAGCAGTGAATCAGTACTCGGGCGGTGGAACACCGGGGAGCTGTTTTTT. Its translation is CASSESVLGRWNTGELFF.

This chain joins TRBV7-9 and TRBJ1-4; TRBD1 matches at 8 bases. This CDR3 comprises 19 residues. J lost 0 bases, V lost 2 bases, and 11 bases had no gene match. The germline gives CDR1 SEHNR, CDR2 FQNEAQ (reference sequence). CDR3: CASSLRWDMTGATNEKLFF. CDR3 sequence (DNA): TGTGCCAGCAGCTTAAGATGGGATATGACAGGGGCAACTAATGAAAAACTGTTTTTT.

This rearrangement joins TRBV10-1 to TRBJ1-2; D ambiguous. In germline, CDR1 is WNHNN, CDR2 SYGVQD (reference sequence). V lost 0 bases, J lost 0 bases, and 5 bases lay in between. This CDR3 is built from 14 residues. The CDR3 coding sequence is TGCGCCAGCAGTGAGTCGGGCGCTAACTATGGCTACACCTTC. Translated: CASSESGANYGYTF.

The chain recombines TRBV1 with TRBJ2-5; TRBD2 is taken as the D call from the table, unchecked against the DNA. TRBV1 is assigned pseudogene status. The CDR3 has 14 residues. CDR3 in amino acids: CTSSANGGRETQYF. The CDR3 region has the DNA TGCACCAGCAGCGCTAATGGCGGTAGGGAGACCCAGTACTTC.

J is TRBJ1-5 and V is TRBV29-1, with D possibly TRBD1 on 5 matching bases. The CDR3 totals 15 residues. The V end was cut by 4 bases, the J end by 6 bases, with 19 bases between. Germline V lookup: CDR1 SQVTM, CDR2 ANQGSEA. The CDR3 loop is CSVVLGGDFSQPQHF. As DNA, the CDR3 is TGCAGCGTTGTCCTTGGGGGGGACTTTTCTCAGCCCCAGCATTTT.

The J gene is TRBJ2-7, the V gene TRBV7-9; D remains unclear. Germline lookup yields CDR1 SEHNR and CDR2 FQNEAQ (reference sequence). The V end was cut by 3 bases, the J end by 0 bases, with 9 bases between. The CDR3 has 14 amino acids. CDR3 sequence (DNA): TGTGCCAGCAGCTTCGGCGCAGCCTCCTACGAGCAGTACTTC. Encoded protein: CASSFGAASYEQYF. The variable domain in full, with the rest retrieved from reference TRBV7-9 and TRBJ2-7, is DTGVSQNPRHKITKRGQNVTFRCDPISEHNRLYWYRQTLGQGPEFLTYFQNEAQLEKSRLLSDRFSAERPKGSFSTLEIQRTEQGDSAMYLCASSFGAASYEQYFGPGTRLTVT.

The rearrangement joins TRBV30 to TRBJ2-6; D is ambiguous. The CDR3 extends over 15 amino acids. The V and J ends lost 0 bases and 2 bases respectively, with 8 bases between them. CDR1 and CDR2 from the germline V gene are GTSNPN and SVGIG (reference sequence). In nucleotides, the CDR3 is TGTGCCTGGAGTGTACTCATTACTGGGGCCAACGTCCTGACTTTC. Encoded protein: CAWSVLITGANVLTF.

V gene TRBV7-8 combines with J gene TRBJ1-4; possible D gene TRBD1, 6 bases. This CDR3 contains 13 residues. Trimming shortened V by 5 bases and J by 7 bases, and 11 bases separated the two germline ends. Germline V gene data show CDR1 as SGHVS and CDR2 as FQNEAQ. CDR3 nucleotide sequence: TGTGCCAGCAGCGGAGCAGGGGTTGAAAAACTGTTTTTT. Translated, it gives CASSGAGVEKLFF.

The chain joins TRBV19 to TRBJ2-1; D not certain. The V end lost 1 base, the J end lost 0 bases, and 7 bases lay between the germline ends. This CDR3 has 15 amino acids. Germline CDR1 and CDR2: LNHDA and SQIVND (reference sequence). The CDR3: CASSIGPGSYNEQFF. The CDR3 DNA follows: TGTGCCAGTAGTATAGGGCCGGGCTCCTACAATGAGCAGTTCTTC.

This chain connects TRBV7-6 to TRBJ2-7; a weak D match, TRBD1 (5 bases). Trimming cost V 1 base and J 3 bases, with 31 bases left between them. The CDR3 extends over 21 amino acids. The germline V gene has CDR1 SGHVS and CDR2 FNYEAQ. This CDR3 is CASSLEAPRGSIGRGFYEQYF. The CDR3, as DNA: TGTGCCAGCAGCTTAGAAGCCCCTAGGGGATCCATTGGAAGGGGATTCTACGAGCAGTACTTC. Variable domain in full (rest from reference TRBV7-6 and TRBJ2-7): GAGVSQSPRYKVTKRGQDVALRCDPISGHVSLYWYRQALGQGPEFLTYFNYEAQQDKSGLPNDRFSAERPEGSISTLTIQRTEQRDSAMYRCASSLEAPRGSIGRGFYEQYFGPGTRLTVT.

The CDR3 is CASSQPVRGGELFF. The CDR3 DNA is TGCGCCAGCAGCCAACCCGTTCGCGGTGGCGAGCTGTTTTTT. The chain combines TRBV4-3 with TRBJ2-2, with D hard to call. There are 14 residues in the CDR3. CDR1 and CDR2 (germline): LGHNA, YSLEER. V was pared by 2 bases and J by 11 bases, with 15 bases between.

This sequence joins TRBV10-3 and TRBJ1-1, with D uncertain. Germline CDR1 and CDR2: ENHRY and SYGVKD. Between the trimmed V and J ends, which lost 6 bases and 1 base, there was a span of 6 bases. CDR3 length: 12 amino acids. This CDR3 is CAISRQNTEAFF. As DNA, the CDR3 is TGTGCCATCAGCCGACAGAACACTGAAGCTTTCTTT.

The J gene is TRBJ2-7, the V gene TRBV5-1; 8 bases agree with TRBD2. V shed 4 bases and J 1 base; nucleotides not matched to a gene: 7. The CDR3 length is 15 residues. Germline V gene data show CDR1 as SGHRS and CDR2 as YFSETQ. The CDR3 sequence is CASSAPGTRSYEQYF. Written as DNA, the CDR3 is TGCGCCAGCAGCGCCCCCGGGACTAGGTCCTACGAGCAGTACTTC.

V is TRBV4-2 and J is TRBJ1-5, with D hard to call. Germline values: CDR1 LGHNA, CDR2 YNFKEQ. This CDR3 region has 18 residues. Trimming removed 0 bases from V and 2 bases from J, with 17 bases in between. This chain's CDR3 is CASSQERGQEEGNQPQHF. CDR3 DNA: TGTGCCAGCAGCCAAGAACGCGGGCAGGAGGAGGGCAATCAGCCCCAGCATTTT.

This clone was observed once. The chain uses TRBV7-9 and TRBJ2-1; 7 bases agree with TRBD1. Germline V gene sequence: CDR1 SEHNR, CDR2 FQNEAQ (reference sequence). CDR3 size: 14 residues. Trimming at V came to 2 bases and at J to 10 bases, leaving 8 bases not matched to a gene. The CDR3 loop reads CASSLFEGAREQFF. The CDR3 region has the DNA TGTGCCAGCAGCTTATTTGAGGGGGCCAGAGAGCAGTTCTTC.

Concerning this clone itself: Within the sample, other DNA sequences also encode this same CDR3. The chain is built from TRBV20-1 and TRBJ2-7; D remains ambiguous. The CDR3 totals 11 residues. V gave up 5 bases and J gave up 2 bases, with 7 bases separating them. CDR1 is DFQATT, CDR2 SNEGSKA, per germline (reference sequence). The CDR3 sequence is CSARGPYEQYF. The CDR3 DNA reads TGCAGTGCTCGAGGACCCTACGAGCAGTACTTC.

The chain joins TRBV11-3 to TRBJ1-1; tentative D call: TRBD1 (5 bases). In germline, CDR1 is SGHNT, CDR2 YENEEA. The CDR3 loop spans 13 amino acids. The ends were cut back, 2 bases at V and 1 base at J, with 5 bases in the middle. The CDR3 is CASSLQGNTEAFF. The CDR3 region has the DNA TGTGCCAGCAGCTTACAGGGGAACACTGAAGCTTTCTTT.

The rearrangement uses TRBV3-1 (or the pseudogene TRBV3-2) and TRBJ1-6; unclear D gene. Germline-derived CDR1 and CDR2 are LGHDT and YNNKEL (reference sequence). The CDR3 sequence is 13 residues long. Trimming took off 0 bases at V and 10 bases at J, with 7 bases between the two ends. CDR3 sequence: CASSQDGRSPLHF. CDR3 DNA: TGTGCCAGCAGCCAAGACGGGAGATCACCCCTCCACTTT.

J is TRBJ1-2 and V is TRBV30; 7 bases fit TRBD1. This CDR3 has 17 amino acids. The V and J ends lost 0 bases and 5 bases, in that order; junction bases with no gene match: 15. Germline V lookup: CDR1 GTSNPN, CDR2 SVGIG (reference sequence). CDR3 sequence (DNA): TGTGCCTGGAGTGTAATTGGGTGGACAGGCCCCGGGTATGGCTACACCTTC. It yields the protein CAWSVIGWTGPGYGYTF.

This chain joins TRBV27 and TRBJ2-7; TRBD1 is a possible D gene (5 bases). Germline CDR1 MNHEY, CDR2 SMNVEV (reference sequence). There are 13 residues in the CDR3. Trimming left V 6 bases short and J 0 bases short, with 9 bases between. CDR3 DNA: TGTGCCAGCAGATACAGGAGCTCCTACGAGCAGTACTTC. This encodes CASRYRSSYEQYF.

The genes are TRBV20-1 and TRBJ2-3; 8 bases line up with TRBD2. The V segment lost 3 bases and the J segment 3 bases; nucleotides outside the gene matches: 8. The CDR3 runs to 15 residues. Per germline, CDR1 DFQATT and CDR2 SNEGSKA (reference sequence). The CDR3 reads CSASPVAGLTDTQYF. The CDR3 region has the DNA TGCAGTGCTAGTCCCGTAGCGGGATTGACAGATACGCAGTATTTT.